This TCR beta chain was documented in a study of T-cell reconstitution after alpha-beta-depleted transplantation in children. Study observations and caveats: At around two months after transplant, the alpha-beta T cells were reportedly derived from several hundred expanded clones that came from non-depleted graft cells.

Germline CDR1 and CDR2: SGDLS and YYNGEE. This CDR3 is built from 14 residues. Trimming removed 4 bases from V and 1 base from J, with 11 bases in between. Concerning this clonotype itself: The antigen remains undetermined.

Unique molecular identifiers featured in how the TCRbeta library was prepared. TCRdb recomputed calls from the PCR reads with MiXCR, one row per CDR3 protein. The table records 500,000 to 650,000 distinct CDR3 sequences, 9.5% to 12% of them present only once. The chain links TRBV9 to TRBJ2-5; no clear D gene. This receptor was taken from a female patient younger than 10 who had a stem cell transplant for aplastic anemia, so the T cells may come from the graft donor. Sequenced material: PBMCs, mostly from graft donor cells, taken 180 days after TCRalphabeta/CD19-depleted stem cell transplant. The CDR3 coding sequence is TGTGCCAGCAGCTTTGGGGAATTCCAAGAGACCCAGTACTTC. Translated: CASSFGEFQETQYF.